The TCR beta chain under discussion was sequenced for a study of vaccination and CD4 T cells after COVID-19. CDR1 and CDR2 (germline): SGHVS, FQNEAQ. The CDR3 is 14 amino acids. V was clipped by 3 bases and J by 3 bases, with 9 bases between them. On this clonotype: Antigen unknown.

Sequencing of DNA taken from cultured CD4+ T cells relied on the Oncomine TCR Beta short-read assay. TCRdb itself ran the PCR reads through MiXCR, one entry per CDR3 protein. The repertoire holds about 17,000 distinct CDR3 sequences, approximately 50% seen once, with 10% to 15% in the top ten. Time point defined: late sampling 161 to 241 days after vaccination in three convalescent patients. As to treatment: approximately 9-day PBMC culture with coronavirus spike peptide pools or control peptides (ViraFEST assay). Positive PCR tests came between March and December 2020, ahead of the US Alpha, Beta and Delta variants.

The chain uses TRBV7-8 and TRBJ1-3; tentatively, D is TRBD1 (5 bases). The receptor was isolated from a human donor who had recovered from COVID-19. Here the sequenced sample was CD4+ T cells from blood, cultured in vitro, taken about 7 months after SARS-CoV-2 vaccination. In nucleotides, the CDR3 is TGTGCCAGCAGCTTGGCAGGGAGTGGAAACACCATATATTTT. Encoded protein: CASSLAGSGNTIYF.